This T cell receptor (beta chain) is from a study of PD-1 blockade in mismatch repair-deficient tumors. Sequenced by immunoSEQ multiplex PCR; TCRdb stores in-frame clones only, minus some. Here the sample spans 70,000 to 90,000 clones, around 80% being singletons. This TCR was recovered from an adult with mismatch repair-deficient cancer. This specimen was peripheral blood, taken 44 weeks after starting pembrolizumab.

For the CDR3, the DNA is TGTGCCAGCAGTTTACCCCTCGGGGGAGGGTACGAGCAGTACTTC. It specifies CASSLPLGGGYEQYF. The rearrangement joins TRBV27 to TRBJ2-7, with 7 nucleotides matching TRBD2. The ends lost 2 bases at V and 4 bases at J; junction bases unmatched: 8. In germline, CDR1 is MNHEY, CDR2 SMNVEV (reference sequence). This CDR3 is built from 15 residues.